The clone carrying this T cell receptor (beta chain) has only a few counts. These data are taken from a study of blood T cell repertoires in COVID-19. Clones were read by immunoSEQ multiplex PCR, and TCRdb kept only the in-frame ones, dropping some. The repertoire consists of over 85,000 clones, with 70% to 85% occurring once and the leading ten covering around 25%. Germline CDR1 reads SEHNR; CDR2 reads FQNEAQ (reference sequence). Trimming took off 2 bases at V and 7 bases at J, with 14 bases between the two ends. CDR3 length: 14 amino acids. The receptor was isolated from a man aged 60 to 75 with acute or convalescent COVID-19. The chain carries TRBV7-9 and TRBJ1-2; TRBD1 might be the D (6 bases). The sequenced material came from peripheral blood. CDR3 bases: TGTGCCAGCAGCTTATCGCAGGGGTTCAGTGGCTACACCTTC. Translating gives CASSLSQGFSGYTF.